One T cell receptor beta chain is described in this entry. Its antigen target is currently unknown. No clone much larger than this one lies a single base away; base qualities are absent. The cysteine opens and the phenylalanine closes a CDR3 of 12 amino acids. Of the read, only the CDR3 DNA is kept; its 36 bases are in frame from base 1. CDR1 SQVTM and CDR2 ANQGSEA are derived from the germline V gene. V drops 6 bases and J drops 1 base, leaving 9 bases in between. Sequenced using an Illumina HiSeq 2000. TCR beta chain libraries were generated through multiplex PCR amplification. High-throughput sequencing was used to analyze the amplified TCR beta chain products. Using fastp at Q25 and MiXCR, TCRdb reprocessed the public reads and kept productive beta chains. Rows with one shared CDR3 protein collapse into an entry with the most common genes and DNA. A total of 60,000 to 65,000 distinct CDR3 sequences appear in this sample, approximately 57% of them only once. Clones ranked in the top ten supply roughly 18% of the sample.

These data come from a study of breast tumors, draining lymph nodes, adjacent tissues (dated by TCRdb to 2015 to 2016). Background on the whole study: TCR beta repertoires were compared across tumor, adjacent nontumor tissue and axillary lymph nodes obtained from breast cancer patients. The study was designed to assess the relationships and possible T-cell exchange between tumor, surrounding tissue and draining lymph node repertoires in human breast cancer.

The study at large found these results: T-cell repertoire diversity in tumors was found to be lower than in lymph nodes but higher than in nontumor tissue, and preferential V and J gene usage was observed. The data were considered consistent with the idea that most tumor T cells come from the lymph node and then expand in tumor tissue. Rather than being directly demonstrated, the conclusion that tumor T cells originate in lymph nodes was presented as consistent with a hypothesis. Tumor and nontumor tissue repertoires were found to be significantly more similar in luminal-like than in basal-like breast cancer.

The clonotype comes from a female donor with breast cancer. Some clones in this sample may be carry-over from other donors' samples. The source material was breast tumor tissue. The rearrangement combines TRBV29-1 with TRBJ1-1; the D gene cannot be resolved reliably. The DNA sequence is as follows: TGCAGCGTCCTTACAACGAACACTGAAGCTTTCTTT. Its translation reads: CSVLTTNTEAFF.